Following are 30 T cell receptor beta chains from one sample sequenced in a study of PD-1 blockade in classical Hodgkin lymphoma. Here immunoSEQ multiplex PCR was the method, and the copy in TCRdb shows in-frame clones only, minus some. The data contain some 13,000 clones, approximately 80% of them singletons. Time point: cycle 4 day 1 (C4D1), after 6 weeks of nivolumab. Each of the patients experienced relapse following autologous stem cell transplantation, and their brentuximab vedotin exposure differed. The source was peripheral blood mononuclear cells (PBMCs), collected before the fourth cycle of nivolumab. The receptors were gathered from a human donor with classical Hodgkin lymphoma.

The chain is built from TRBV28 and TRBJ1-4; 8 bases line up with TRBD1. The CDR3 runs to 15 residues. V lost 7 bases, J lost 13 bases, and 17 bases stayed unmatched. Germline V gene lookup returns CDR1 MDHEN and CDR2 SYDVKM. The CDR3 DNA reads as TGTGCCAGCACCGACACGGGACAGGTGACATGGGGACTGTTTTTT. Translating it yields CASTDTGQVTWGLFF.

The chain has TRBV12-5 and TRBJ1-6; D possibly corresponds to TRBD1 (5 bases). Looked up from germline, CDR1 is LGHNT and CDR2 is FRNRAP. V dropped 1 base and J dropped 6 bases, with 10 bases sitting between them. The CDR3 is made up of 15 amino acids. CDR3 DNA: TGTGCTAGTGGTTTGGGAGCAGGGTCTAATTCACCCCTCCACTTT. This translates into CASGLGAGSNSPLHF.

The rearrangement links TRBV29-1 to TRBJ2-1; 11 bases align to TRBD2. The germline V gene encodes CDR1 SQVTM and CDR2 ANQGSEA. The CDR3 has 16 residues. Trimming took 5 bases from V and 4 from J; bases not matched to a gene: 10. This CDR3 reads CSVRAAGTSGYNEQFF. CDR3 bases: TGCAGCGTTCGCGCGGCCGGGACTAGCGGATACAATGAGCAGTTCTTC.

The CDR3 sequence is CASSEGDSYNQPQHF. The DNA of the CDR3 is TGTGCCAGCAGCGAGGGGGACAGTTACAATCAGCCCCAGCATTTT. The V call is TRBV9, the J call TRBJ1-5, with TRBD1 matching 7 bases. CDR3 length: 15 residues. The germline CDR1 and CDR2 sequences are SGDLS and YYNGEE. V gave up 3 bases and J gave up 3 bases; unmatched junction bases: 6.

The CDR3, as DNA: TGTGCCAGCGCCGTCGGGGAGCTGTTTTTT. Its protein product is CASAVGELFF. The chain couples TRBV2 to TRBJ2-2, with D hard to call. This CDR3 is built from 10 residues. Trimming cost V 8 bases and J 7 bases, with 5 bases left between them. Germline-derived CDR1 and CDR2 are SNHLY and FYNNEI.

This chain joins TRBV11-2 and TRBJ2-5; D is possibly TRBD2 (6 bases). This CDR3 spans 14 amino acids. V was shortened by 1 base and J by 3 bases, with 9 bases between the two germline ends. CDR1 and CDR2 from the germline V gene are SGHAT and FQNNGV. The CDR3 DNA sequence: TGTGCCAGCAGCTTAGTGGGAGGAAAAGAGACCCAGTACTTC. It is translated as CASSLVGGKETQYF. Together with reference TRBV11-2 and TRBJ2-5, the CDR3 gives the full variable domain: EAGVAQSPRYKIIEKRQSVAFWCNPISGHATLYWYQQILGQGPKLLIQFQNNGVVDDSQLPKDRFSAERLKGVDSTLKIQPAKLEDSAVYLCASSLVGGKETQYFGPGTRLLVL.

The chain employs TRBV2 and TRBJ2-2, with D uncertain. Per the germline V gene, CDR1 is SNHLY and CDR2 is FYNNEI. V gave up 7 bases and J gave up 0 bases, with 6 bases separating them. This CDR3 is 13 amino acids long. CDR3 region: CASIPTNTGELFF. The DNA for the CDR3 is TGTGCCAGCATCCCGACGAACACCGGGGAGCTGTTTTTT.

V gene TRBV5-1 combines with J gene TRBJ2-3, with 10 bases lining up with TRBD2. With 3 bases clipped from V and 5 bases from J, the junction kept 6 bases outside the gene matches. The CDR3 has 15 amino acids. Germline CDR1 reads SGHRS; CDR2 reads YFSETQ. In DNA form, the CDR3 reads TGCGCCAGCAGCTGGGGGACTAGCGTGGGAGATACGCAGTATTTT. Translating it yields CASSWGTSVGDTQYF. The full variable domain, in which reference TRBV5-1 and TRBJ2-3 provide the parts outside the CDR3, is KAGVTQTPRYLIKTRGQQVTLSCSPISGHRSVSWYQQTPGQGLQFLFEYFSETQRNKGNFPGRFSGRQFSNSRSEMNVSTLELGDSALYLCASSWGTSVGDTQYFGPGTRLTVL.

The V and J genes are TRBV29-1 and TRBJ1-1; 7 positions agree with TRBD1. The CDR3 length is 15 residues. V shed 0 bases, J shed 1 base, and the junction held 5 bases outside the gene matches. Germline lookup yields CDR1 SQVTM and CDR2 ANQGSEA. CDR3 sequence reads: CSVEEGTERNTEAFF. The CDR3 nucleotides are TGCAGCGTTGAAGAAGGGACAGAAAGGAACACTGAAGCTTTCTTT. Combining the CDR3 with reference TRBV29-1 and TRBJ1-1 gives the whole variable domain SAVISQKPSRDICQRGTSLTIQCQVDSQVTMMFWYRQQPGQSLTLIATANQGSEATYESGFVIDKFPISRPNLTFSTLTVSNMSPEDSSIYLCSVEEGTERNTEAFFGQGTRLTVV.

The chain uses TRBV27 and TRBJ2-7, with D possibly matching TRBD2 (7 bases). V was shortened by 3 bases and J by 4 bases, with 13 bases between the two germline ends. Germline CDR1 is MNHEY and CDR2 is SMNVEV (reference sequence). The CDR3 loop spans 14 amino acids. The CDR3 here is CASSFRGAWYEQYF. The CDR3, as DNA: TGTGCCAGCAGTTTTCGGGGGGCTTGGTACGAGCAGTACTTC.

The chain joins TRBV4-2 to TRBJ1-3; TRBD1 matches at 9 bases. This CDR3 has 15 amino acids. In germline, CDR1 is LGHNA, CDR2 YNFKEQ. V was clipped by 6 bases and J by 2 bases; unmatched bases: 5. CDR3 DNA sequence: TGTGCCAGCAGGGAAAGACAGGGGGCTGGAAACACCATATATTTT. It specifies CASRERQGAGNTIYF.

This chain uses TRBV5-6 with TRBJ2-7, with D perhaps being TRBD1 or TRBD2 (5 bases each). This CDR3 contains 14 residues. Trimming took off 8 bases at V and 4 bases at J, with 19 bases between the two ends. CDR1 and CDR2 from the germline V gene are SGHDT and YYEEEE. This CDR3 reads CASKGVGTEYEQYF. The DNA for the CDR3 is TGTGCCAGTAAGGGCGTGGGGACCGAATACGAGCAGTACTTC.

This chain uses TRBV7-9 with TRBJ1-4, with D hard to call. With 10 bases removed from V and 8 bases from J, the gap between germline ends came to 8 bases. The CDR3 sequence is 10 residues long. Germline V gene lookup returns CDR1 SEHNR and CDR2 FQNEAQ (reference sequence). CDR3 sequence reads: CATLDEKLFF. The CDR3 coding sequence is TGTGCCACCCTGGACGAAAAACTGTTTTTT. The full variable domain, in which reference TRBV7-9 and TRBJ1-4 provide the parts outside the CDR3, is DTGVSQNPRHKITKRGQNVTFRCDPISEHNRLYWYRQTLGQGPEFLTYFQNEAQLEKSRLLSDRFSAERPKGSFSTLEIQRTEQGDSAMYLCATLDEKLFFGSGTQLSVL.

J is TRBJ1-2 and V is TRBV7-6, with no clear D. The V end lost 3 bases, the J end lost 0 bases, and 11 bases lay between the germline ends. Germline loops: CDR1 SGHVS, CDR2 FNYEAQ. The CDR3 covers 15 residues. The CDR3: CASSLSATSNYGYTF. CDR3 in DNA: TGTGCCAGCAGCTTGTCCGCAACTTCTAACTATGGCTACACCTTC.

The V call is TRBV6-5, the J call TRBJ2-7; D uncertain. Germline V lookup: CDR1 MNHEY, CDR2 SVGAGI. CDR3 size: 14 residues. V lost 0 bases to trimming and J lost 2 bases, with 8 bases between them. As DNA, the CDR3 is TGTGCCAGCAGTTACTCATCCGCTCCCTACGAGCAGTACTTC. Protein sequence: CASSYSSAPYEQYF.

This sequence joins TRBV9 and TRBJ1-1; no clear D. V dropped 0 bases and J dropped 1 base, with 7 bases sitting between them. The CDR3 spans 14 residues. Looked up from germline, CDR1 is SGDLS and CDR2 is YYNGEE. The CDR3 region is CASSVGGRNTEAFF. CDR3 nucleotides: TGTGCCAGCAGCGTAGGAGGGCGGAACACTGAAGCTTTCTTT.

The chain has TRBV7-8 and TRBJ1-5, with D possibly matching TRBD1 (5 bases). The CDR3 is 16 amino acids. V shed 1 base and J shed 1 base, with 11 bases lying between them. CDR1 is SGHVS and CDR2 is FQNEAQ in the germline V gene. The CDR3 loop is CASSLEAGGSNQPQHF. The DNA of the CDR3 is TGTGCCAGCAGCTTAGAAGCTGGGGGGAGCAATCAGCCCCAGCATTTT.

The chain employs TRBV10-3 and TRBJ2-3; 13 bases are a match to TRBD2. Germline-derived CDR1 and CDR2 are ENHRY and SYGVKD. The trim removed 8 bases at V and 2 bases at J, leaving 4 bases unmatched. The CDR3 covers 15 residues. Here the CDR3 DNA reads TGTGCCATCGGGACTAGCGGGACAATCACAGATACGCAGTATTTT. Its translation is CAIGTSGTITDTQYF.

The chain is built from TRBV27 and TRBJ1-1, with 8 bases identical to TRBD1. CDR1 MNHEY and CDR2 SMNVEV come from the germline V gene (reference sequence). There are 17 residues in the CDR3. V was clipped by 0 bases and J by 4 bases; unmatched bases: 10. The CDR3 bases are TGTGCCAGCAGTTTATCCCCCCCGGGACAGGTTACCACTGAAGCTTTCTTT. Encoded protein: CASSLSPPGQVTTEAFF.

The chain links TRBV11-2 to TRBJ2-6; 7 bases fit TRBD1. Per the germline V gene, CDR1 is SGHAT and CDR2 is FQNNGV. This CDR3 is 16 amino acids long. V shed 4 bases and J 4 bases; nucleotides not matched to a gene: 7. In DNA, the CDR3 is TGTGCCAGCAGCTCGACAGGGTACAGCGGGGCCAACGTCCTGACTTTC. Translated, it gives CASSSTGYSGANVLTF.

This clone was counted between two and nine times. The V and J genes are TRBV29-1 and TRBJ1-1; D gene ambiguous. CDR3 length: 11 residues. V shed 6 bases and J shed 2 bases, with 7 bases lying between them. Germline V lookup: CDR1 SQVTM, CDR2 ANQGSEA. This chain's CDR3 is CSVGRNTEAFF. The CDR3 DNA reads TGCAGCGTGGGCCGAAACACTGAAGCTTTCTTT. Combining the CDR3 with reference TRBV29-1 and TRBJ1-1 gives the whole variable domain SAVISQKPSRDICQRGTSLTIQCQVDSQVTMMFWYRQQPGQSLTLIATANQGSEATYESGFVIDKFPISRPNLTFSTLTVSNMSPEDSSIYLCSVGRNTEAFFGQGTRLTVV.

The chain employs TRBV7-2 and TRBJ2-5; D is uncertain. Germline CDR1 and CDR2: SGHTA and FQGNSA. The V end was cut by 5 bases, the J end by 1 base, with 8 bases between. The CDR3 loop spans 13 amino acids. Here the CDR3 DNA reads TGTGCCAGCAGCGCCAGGCCCCAAGAGACCCAGTACTTC. This encodes CASSARPQETQYF. Filled out from reference TRBV7-2 and TRBJ2-5, the complete variable domain reads GAGVSQSPSNKVTEKGKDVELRCDPISGHTALYWYRQSLGQGLEFLIYFQGNSAPDKSGLPSDRFSAERTGGSVSTLTIQRTQQEDSAVYLCASSARPQETQYFGPGTRLLVL.

The rearrangement links TRBV29-1 to TRBJ2-7; 7 bases line up with TRBD2. The germline V gene encodes CDR1 SQVTM and CDR2 ANQGSEA. Germline trimming cut 0 bases from V and 0 bases from J; bases unmatched to any gene: 5. The CDR3 length is 15 residues. This CDR3 reads CSVEEERDSSYEQYF. DNA of the CDR3: TGCAGCGTTGAAGAGGAGCGGGATAGCTCCTACGAGCAGTACTTC.

V usage is TRBV10-3 and J usage is TRBJ2-2; perhaps TRBD2 as D (5 bases). The CDR3 has 15 amino acids. Per the germline V gene, CDR1 is ENHRY and CDR2 is SYGVKD. V was pared by 1 base and J by 4 bases, with 10 bases between. The CDR3 region is CAISEYAEGTGELFF. For the CDR3, the DNA is TGTGCCATCAGTGAGTACGCCGAGGGCACCGGGGAGCTGTTTTTT.

V and J are TRBV4-3 and TRBJ2-3; D call uncertain. This CDR3 region has 15 residues. CDR1 LGHNA and CDR2 YSLEER come from the germline V gene. The ends were cut back, 0 bases at V and 4 bases at J, with 11 bases in the middle. DNA for the CDR3: TGCGCCAGCAGCCAAGATCTAGTGGTCGCAGATACGCAGTATTTT. Translation: CASSQDLVVADTQYF.

The rearrangement uses TRBV28 and TRBJ2-3; TRBD2 agrees at 15 bases. Germline V gene sequence: CDR1 MDHEN, CDR2 SYDVKM. This CDR3 comprises 17 residues. Trimming removed 3 bases from V and 4 bases from J; junction bases left unmatched: 5. For the CDR3, the DNA is TGTGCCAGCAGTTTTGGTGGGACTAGCGGGGGGTCAGATACGCAGTATTTT. As protein: CASSFGGTSGGSDTQYF.

The chain is built from TRBV30 and TRBJ2-7; no definite D call. V was pared by 0 bases and J by 7 bases, with 7 bases between. The CDR3 has 11 residues. Germline CDR1 and CDR2: GTSNPN and SVGIG (reference sequence). CDR3 residues: CAWSVELEQYF. The CDR3, as DNA: TGTGCCTGGAGTGTTGAGCTGGAGCAGTACTTC.

V usage is TRBV28 and J usage is TRBJ2-7, with D unclear. The CDR3 consists of 12 residues. The germline V gene encodes CDR1 MDHEN and CDR2 SYDVKM. Trimming took 5 bases from V and 0 from J, leaving 5 bases between them. CDR3 residues: CASSAPSYEQYF. CDR3 nucleotides: TGTGCCAGCAGTGCACCCTCCTACGAGCAGTACTTC.

A few counts support this clone. The chain employs TRBV11-2 and TRBJ1-1, with D hard to call. V lost 3 bases and J 1 base, leaving 18 bases between the germline ends. Germline-derived CDR1 and CDR2 are SGHAT and FQNNGV. The CDR3 extends over 17 amino acids. The CDR3 DNA follows: TGTGCCAGCAGCTTCCTCGATGCGGGTTTAAAGAACACTGAAGCTTTCTTT. Encoded protein: CASSFLDAGLKNTEAFF. Based on the CDR3 plus reference TRBV11-2 and TRBJ1-1, the full variable domain is EAGVAQSPRYKIIEKRQSVAFWCNPISGHATLYWYQQILGQGPKLLIQFQNNGVVDDSQLPKDRFSAERLKGVDSTLKIQPAKLEDSAVYLCASSFLDAGLKNTEAFFGQGTRLTVV.

This chain links TRBV29-1 with TRBJ2-7; D possibly corresponds to TRBD1 (5 bases). Between the trimmed V and J ends, which lost 7 bases and 0 bases, there was a span of 7 bases. The CDR3 runs to 11 residues. Germline CDR1 SQVTM, CDR2 ANQGSEA. The CDR3 spells CSARVSYEQYF. Written as DNA, the CDR3 is TGCAGCGCCAGGGTCTCCTACGAGCAGTACTTC.